The 19 T cell receptor beta chains in this list originate from one sample, sequenced in a study of blood T cells in healthy people across ages. A second PCR of about 7 to 12 cycles used a sample-barcoded 5' primer and a J-beta primer mix. MiXCR, applied by TCRdb to the 5' RACE reads, yields one record per CDR3 protein. The profile shows 1.5 million to 2 million distinct CDR3 sequences, roughly 27% of them singletons. The sequenced material came from blood. Receptors originate from a woman in her 30s in good health.

This sequence joins TRBV12-5 and TRBJ2-5; TRBD2 might be the D (6 bases). Per the germline V gene, CDR1 is LGHNT and CDR2 is FRNRAP. Trimming stripped 7 bases from V and 1 base from J, with 13 bases between. This CDR3 is 14 amino acids long. CDR3 in amino acids: CASALGGTQETQYF. The CDR3 coding sequence is TGTGCTAGTGCCCTTGGAGGGACCCAAGAGACCCAGTACTTC.

This clonotype was found many times. The chain links TRBV12-3 or TRBV12-4 to TRBJ1-2; D gene ambiguous. The V end was cut by 4 bases, the J end by 8 bases, with 8 bases between. The CDR3 is 11 residues long. CDR3: CASSSGGGYTF. The CDR3 DNA sequence: TGTGCCAGCAGTTCAGGCGGCGGCTACACCTTC.

This clonotype was counted many times. The CDR3 loop is CSVATDQETQYF. The CDR3 bases are TGCAGCGTTGCTACAGATCAAGAGACCCAGTACTTC. J is TRBJ2-5 and V is TRBV29-1; D uncertain. CDR3 length: 12 amino acids. Germline loops: CDR1 SQVTM, CDR2 ANQGSEA. V was shortened by 4 bases and J by 2 bases, with 8 bases between the two germline ends.

This clonotype occurred many times. This CDR3 is CASSLDQVVDEQYF. The DNA for the CDR3 is TGCGCCAGCAGCTTGGATCAGGTTGTTGACGAGCAGTACTTC. This rearrangement joins TRBV5-1 to TRBJ2-7; D is ambiguous. CDR3 length: 14 amino acids. The germline CDR1 and CDR2 sequences are SGHRS and YFSETQ. V lost 0 bases to trimming and J lost 5 bases, with 12 bases between them. The full variable domain, in which reference TRBV5-1 and TRBJ2-7 provide the parts outside the CDR3, is KAGVTQTPRYLIKTRGQQVTLSCSPISGHRSVSWYQQTPGQGLQFLFEYFSETQRNKGNFPGRFSGRQFSNSRSEMNVSTLELGDSALYLCASSLDQVVDEQYFGPGTRLTVT.

This clonotype appeared a few times. The chain links TRBV29-1 to TRBJ1-2; D ambiguous. V was trimmed by 4 bases and J by 0 bases, leaving 12 bases between them. This CDR3 region has 14 residues. Germline V gene sequence: CDR1 SQVTM, CDR2 ANQGSEA. In DNA, the CDR3 is TGCAGCGTTGGAGTGGCGCGGACTAACTATGGCTACACCTTC. As protein: CSVGVARTNYGYTF.

V usage is TRBV20-1 and J usage is TRBJ1-1; D is perhaps TRBD1 (5 bases). Germline CDR1 is DFQATT and CDR2 is SNEGSKA (reference sequence). V lost 4 bases, J lost 10 bases, and 16 bases lay in between. The CDR3 loop spans 12 amino acids. The CDR3: CSANSGLGLAFF. The CDR3 coding sequence is TGCAGTGCTAATTCGGGACTTGGGCTAGCTTTCTTT.

The chain is built from TRBV20-1 and TRBJ1-4; D might be TRBD1 (5 bases). Germline-derived CDR1 and CDR2 are DFQATT and SNEGSKA (reference sequence). There are 14 residues in the CDR3. V was cut by 3 bases and J by 8 bases, with 16 bases left in between. The CDR3 DNA follows: TGCAGTGCTAGTCAGGCACCCGAGGGGGAAAAACTGTTTTTT. Translated, it gives CSASQAPEGEKLFF.

For this clonotype: Germline and junction disagree at one end, which may indicate a read error. The J gene is TRBJ2-1, the V gene TRBV3-1; 10 bases match TRBD2. Looked up from germline, CDR1 is LGHDT and CDR2 is YNNKEL (reference sequence). This CDR3 is 15 amino acids long. The CDR3 reads CAGSPGLASNNEQFF. As DNA, the CDR3 is TGTGCCGGCAGCCCGGGACTAGCGTCGAACAATGAGCAGTTCTTC.

This clonotype was observed a handful of times. V gene TRBV6-5 combines with J gene TRBJ2-2, with D perhaps TRBD2 (7 bases). The CDR3 loop spans 16 amino acids. With 0 bases removed from V and 5 bases from J, the gap between germline ends came to 13 bases. CDR1 MNHEY and CDR2 SVGAGI come from the germline V gene. The CDR3 DNA reads TGTGCCAGCAGTTACTCGGGGGGGCGGAGTACCGGGGAGCTGTTTTTT. Translation: CASSYSGGRSTGELFF.

Points on this clonotype: Just one base apart from a much larger clone, this may be a read error. In DNA form, the CDR3 reads TGCGCCAGCAGTGAGTGGCATACGCAGTATTTT. Amino acid sequence: CASSEWHTQYF. This sequence joins TRBV10-2 and TRBJ2-3; no reliable D call. The CDR3 loop spans 11 amino acids. V was trimmed by 1 base and J by 7 bases, leaving 3 bases between them. Germline V gene data show CDR1 as WSHSY and CDR2 as SAAADI.

This clonotype occurred many times. This sequence joins TRBV20-1 and TRBJ1-2; TRBD1 might be the D (5 bases). The CDR3 sequence is 13 residues long. V was shortened by 6 bases and J by 3 bases, with 14 bases between the two germline ends. Germline assignment: CDR1 DFQATT and CDR2 SNEGSKA (reference sequence). CDR3 residues: CSAPGTRDYGYTF. In DNA form, the CDR3 reads TGCAGTGCCCCAGGGACCAGGGACTATGGCTACACCTTC.

The gene calls are TRBV19 and TRBJ2-3; no clear D. The CDR3 runs to 16 residues. The germline gives CDR1 LNHDA, CDR2 SQIVND (reference sequence). V lost 5 bases to trimming and J lost 0 bases, with 15 bases between them. The CDR3 loop reads CASSDPGGRSTDTQYF. The CDR3 nucleotides read TGTGCCAGTAGTGATCCCGGCGGTCGTAGCACAGATACGCAGTATTTT.

V gene TRBV2 combines with J gene TRBJ1-2; D gene ambiguous. Germline V gene sequence: CDR1 SNHLY, CDR2 FYNNEI. V was pared by 6 bases and J by 6 bases, with 11 bases between. The CDR3 has 12 amino acids. The CDR3 loop is CASRGLGNGYTF. The DNA for the CDR3 is TGTGCCAGCAGGGGCCTAGGGAATGGCTACACCTTC.

The chain combines TRBV12-3 or TRBV12-4 with TRBJ1-5; D remains unclear. The CDR3 covers 13 residues. V was cut by 6 bases and J by 2 bases, with 8 bases left in between. The CDR3 here is CASRARGNQPQHF. DNA of the CDR3: TGTGCCAGCAGGGCCCGAGGCAATCAGCCCCAGCATTTT.

The rearrangement uses TRBV5-1 and TRBJ1-2; D gene uncertain. This CDR3 spans 14 amino acids. V lost 4 bases and J lost 6, with 16 bases in between. Germline assignment: CDR1 SGHRS and CDR2 YFSETQ. Here the CDR3 reads CASSRSPERDGYTF. The CDR3 region has the DNA TGCGCCAGCAGCCGCTCGCCTGAGCGGGATGGCTACACCTTC.

Comments on this clonotype: This may come from a read error, since a much larger clone is one base off. The chain uses TRBV5-1 and TRBJ2-5; tentatively, D is TRBD2 (6 bases). Near its end, the DNA agrees better with TRBJ2-7, so the J call may be wrong. CDR3 length: 15 amino acids. Germline V gives CDR1 SGHRS, CDR2 YFSETQ. CDR3 sequence (DNA): TGCGCCAACAGCTTGGGCGGGGACCCCCTCTACGAGCAGTACTTC. This codes for CANSLGGDPLYEQYF.

There are many counts of this clonotype. The chain employs TRBV28 and TRBJ2-5; D tentatively fits TRBD1 or TRBD2 (5 bases each). V was trimmed by 4 bases and J by 4 bases, leaving 16 bases between them. Germline V CDR1 and CDR2: MDHEN, SYDVKM. The CDR3 covers 15 residues. CDR3 coding DNA: TGTGCCAGCAGTTCTCCGTTCTCAGGGAGAGAGACCCAGTACTTC. Its protein is CASSSPFSGRETQYF. Full variable domain (remainder filled in from reference TRBV28 and TRBJ2-5): DVKVTQSSRYLVKRTGEKVFLECVQDMDHENMFWYRQDPGLGLRLIYFSYDVKMKEKGDIPEGYSVSREKKERFSLILESASTNQTSMYLCASSSPFSGRETQYFGPGTRLLVL.

In regard to this clonotype: This could be a read error, since a much larger clone is one nucleotide away. The CDR3 region has the DNA TGCAGTGCTAGTACAGCTAACTGTGGCTACACCTTC. This codes for CSASTANCGYTF. The rearrangement links TRBV20-1 to TRBJ1-2, with D uncertain. Germline assignment: CDR1 DFQATT and CDR2 SNEGSKA (reference sequence). The CDR3 runs 12 residues.

To note about this clonotype: This may come from a read error, since a much larger clone is one base off. The chain employs TRBV20-1 and TRBJ2-5, with D perhaps given as TRBD1 or TRBD2 (5 bases each). With the DNA end fitting TRBJ2-1 better, the J assignment may be wrong. The CDR3 is 13 amino acids. The germline V gene encodes CDR1 DFQATT and CDR2 SNEGSKA (reference sequence). CDR3 region: CSARGAFRETQFF. The CDR3 region has the DNA TGCAGTGCTAGAGGGGCGTTCAGGGAGACCCAGTTCTTC.